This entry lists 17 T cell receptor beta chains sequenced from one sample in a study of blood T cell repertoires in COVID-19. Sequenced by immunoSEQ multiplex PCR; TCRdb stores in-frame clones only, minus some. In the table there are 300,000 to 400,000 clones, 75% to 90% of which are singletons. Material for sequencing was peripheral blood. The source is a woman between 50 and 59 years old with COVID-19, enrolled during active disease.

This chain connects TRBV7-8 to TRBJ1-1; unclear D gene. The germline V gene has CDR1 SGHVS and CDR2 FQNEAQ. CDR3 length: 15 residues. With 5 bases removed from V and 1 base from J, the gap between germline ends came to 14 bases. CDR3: CASSPSKWPNTEAFF. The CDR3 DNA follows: TGTGCCAGCAGCCCCAGTAAATGGCCGAACACTGAAGCTTTCTTT.

The CDR3 region has the DNA TGTGCCAGCAGTCGACAGGGGGCTGGGGCCAACGTCCTGACTTTC. It is translated as CASSRQGAGANVLTF. V gene TRBV6-5 combines with J gene TRBJ2-6; 9 bases line up with TRBD1. Germline lookup yields CDR1 MNHEY and CDR2 SVGAGI. The ends lost 5 bases at V and 2 bases at J; junction bases unmatched: 1. This CDR3 region has 15 residues.

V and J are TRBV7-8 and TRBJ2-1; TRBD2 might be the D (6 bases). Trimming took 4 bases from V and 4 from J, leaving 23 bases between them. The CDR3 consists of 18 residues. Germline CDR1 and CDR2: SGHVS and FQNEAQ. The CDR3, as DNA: TGTGCCAGCAGCTCTAGCCCTCACTGGCGGAGGGGATACAATGAGCAGTTCTTC. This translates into CASSSSPHWRRGYNEQFF. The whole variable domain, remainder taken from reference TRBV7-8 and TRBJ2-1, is GAGVSQSPRYKVAKRGQDVALRCDPISGHVSLFWYQQALGQGPEFLTYFQNEAQLDKSGLPSDRFFAERPEGSVSTLKIQRTQQEDSAVYLCASSSSPHWRRGYNEQFFGPGTRLTVL.

Written as DNA, the CDR3 is TGTGCCAGCTCACCAAATACCGGGACAGGGGGCAACGGGCAGCCCCAGCATTTT. This sequence encodes CASSPNTGTGGNGQPQHF. J is TRBJ1-5 and V is TRBV18; 12 bases are a match to TRBD1. Trimming cost V 2 bases and J 7 bases; bases outside gene matches: 12. Per germline, CDR1 KGHSH and CDR2 LQKENI. The CDR3 is 18 amino acids.

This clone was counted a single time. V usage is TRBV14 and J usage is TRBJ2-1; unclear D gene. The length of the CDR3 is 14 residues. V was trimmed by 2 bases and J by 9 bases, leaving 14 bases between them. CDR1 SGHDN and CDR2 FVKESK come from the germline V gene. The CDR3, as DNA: TGTGCCAGCAGCCAACGAGTCGTTTCCTCTGAGCAGTTCTTC. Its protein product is CASSQRVVSSEQFF.

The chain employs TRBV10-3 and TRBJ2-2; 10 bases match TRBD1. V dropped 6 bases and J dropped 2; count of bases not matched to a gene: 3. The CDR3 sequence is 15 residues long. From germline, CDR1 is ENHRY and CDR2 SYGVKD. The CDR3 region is CAIRATGGNTGELFF. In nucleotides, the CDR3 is TGTGCCATCAGGGCGACAGGGGGCAACACCGGGGAGCTGTTTTTT.

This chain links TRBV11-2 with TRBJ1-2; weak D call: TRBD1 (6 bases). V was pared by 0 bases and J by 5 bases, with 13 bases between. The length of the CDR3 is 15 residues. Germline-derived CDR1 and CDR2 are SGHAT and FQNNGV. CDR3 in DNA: TGTGCCAGCAGCTTAGAGAGGGGGGGGTGGTATGGCTACACCTTC. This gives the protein CASSLERGGWYGYTF.

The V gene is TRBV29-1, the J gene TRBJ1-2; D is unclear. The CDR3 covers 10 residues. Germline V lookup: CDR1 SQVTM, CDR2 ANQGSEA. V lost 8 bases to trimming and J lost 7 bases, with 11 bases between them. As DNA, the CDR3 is TGCAGCATAAGGGAGGCTGGCTACACCTTC. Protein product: CSIREAGYTF. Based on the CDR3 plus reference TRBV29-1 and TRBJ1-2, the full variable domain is SAVISQKPSRDICQRGTSLTIQCQVDSQVTMMFWYRQQPGQSLTLIATANQGSEATYESGFVIDKFPISRPNLTFSTLTVSNMSPEDSSIYLCSIREAGYTFGSGTRLTVV.

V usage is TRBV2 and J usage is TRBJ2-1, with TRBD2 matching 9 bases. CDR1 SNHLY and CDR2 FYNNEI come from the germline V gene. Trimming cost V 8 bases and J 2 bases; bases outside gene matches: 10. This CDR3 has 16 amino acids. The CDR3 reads CASSPDSGSAYNEQFF. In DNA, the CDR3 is TGTGCCAGCTCCCCAGATAGCGGGAGTGCCTACAATGAGCAGTTCTTC.

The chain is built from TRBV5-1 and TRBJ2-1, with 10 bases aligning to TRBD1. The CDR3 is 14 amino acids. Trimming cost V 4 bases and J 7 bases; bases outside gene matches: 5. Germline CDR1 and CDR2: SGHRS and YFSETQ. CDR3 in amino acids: CASSAGQGENEQFF. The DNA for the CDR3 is TGCGCCAGCAGCGCCGGACAGGGGGAAAATGAGCAGTTCTTC.

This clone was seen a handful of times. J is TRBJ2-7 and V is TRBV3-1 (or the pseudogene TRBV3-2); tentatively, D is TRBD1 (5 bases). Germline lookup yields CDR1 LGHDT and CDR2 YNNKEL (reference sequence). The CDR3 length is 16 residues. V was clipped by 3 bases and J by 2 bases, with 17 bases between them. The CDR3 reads CASSQLGARQTYEQYF. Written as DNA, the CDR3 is TGTGCCAGCAGCCAGCTAGGGGCACGGCAAACCTACGAGCAGTACTTC.

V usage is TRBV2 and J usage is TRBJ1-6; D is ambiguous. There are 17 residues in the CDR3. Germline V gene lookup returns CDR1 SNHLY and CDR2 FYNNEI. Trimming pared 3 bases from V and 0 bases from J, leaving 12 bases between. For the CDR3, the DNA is TGTGCCAGCAGTGATAGGGAGTTGAGCTCCTATAATTCACCCCTCCACTTT. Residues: CASSDRELSSYNSPLHF.

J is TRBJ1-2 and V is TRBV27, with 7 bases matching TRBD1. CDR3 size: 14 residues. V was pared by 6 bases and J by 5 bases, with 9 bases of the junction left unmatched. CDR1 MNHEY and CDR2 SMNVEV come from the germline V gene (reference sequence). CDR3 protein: CASRPTGDPYGYTF. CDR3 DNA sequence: TGTGCCAGCAGGCCAACAGGGGATCCATATGGCTACACCTTC.

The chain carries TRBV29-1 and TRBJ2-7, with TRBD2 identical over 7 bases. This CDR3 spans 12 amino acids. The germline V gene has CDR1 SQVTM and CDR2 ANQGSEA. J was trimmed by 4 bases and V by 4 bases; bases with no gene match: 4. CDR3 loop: CSVGGGGYEQYF. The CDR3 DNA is TGCAGCGTTGGCGGGGGAGGGTACGAGCAGTACTTC.

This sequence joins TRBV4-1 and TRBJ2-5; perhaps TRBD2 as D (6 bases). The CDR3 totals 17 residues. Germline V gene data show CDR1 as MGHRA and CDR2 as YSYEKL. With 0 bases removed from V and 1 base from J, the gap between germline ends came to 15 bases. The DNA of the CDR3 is TGCGCCAGCAGCCAAGATGGTCTAGCGACTTTCCAAGAGACCCAGTACTTC. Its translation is CASSQDGLATFQETQYF.

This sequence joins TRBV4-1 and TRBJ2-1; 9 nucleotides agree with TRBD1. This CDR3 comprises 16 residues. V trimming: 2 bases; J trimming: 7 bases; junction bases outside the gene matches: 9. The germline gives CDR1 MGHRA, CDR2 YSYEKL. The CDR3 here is CASSQTGGLRSNEQFF. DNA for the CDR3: TGCGCCAGCAGCCAAACAGGGGGCCTCAGAAGTAATGAGCAGTTCTTC.

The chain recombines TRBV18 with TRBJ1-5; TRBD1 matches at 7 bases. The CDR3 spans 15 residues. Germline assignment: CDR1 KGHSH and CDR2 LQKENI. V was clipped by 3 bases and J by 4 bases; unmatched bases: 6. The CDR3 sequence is CASSPGQIGNQPQHF. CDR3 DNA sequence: TGTGCCAGCTCACCGGGACAGATCGGAAATCAGCCCCAGCATTTT.